These T cell receptor beta chains were read from a single sample in a study of breast tumors, draining lymph nodes, adjacent tissues. One entry per CDR3 protein results from TCRdb running MiXCR on the multiplex PCR reads. Of roughly 120,000 distinct CDR3 sequences in the sample, just under 20% were seen once. Sequencing was carried out using axillary lymph node tissue. These receptors all stem from a female donor with breast cancer. Some clones in this sample may be carry-over from other donors' samples. The CDR3 runs from the conserved cysteine through the conserved F or W. D genes are given only for firm matches. Rows give clone size only sometimes, using once, few, many, or a class for an expanded clone.

v_gene	j_gene	abundance	d_gene	CDR3nt	CDR3aa
TRBV30	TRBJ2-3	.	.	TGTGCCTGGAGTGTGAGGGGACTTAGCACAGATACGCAGTATTTT	CAWSVRGLSTDTQYF
TRBV4-1	TRBJ2-7	many	.	TGCGCCAGCAGCCAAGAGGGGGAAGGAGCCTACGAGCAGTACTTC	CASSQEGEGAYEQYF
TRBV2	TRBJ2-1	many	TRBD2	TGTGCCAGCAGTAAGACTAGCGGGGGGTTCAGCAATGAGCAGTTCTTC	CASSKTSGGFSNEQFF
TRBV5-1	TRBJ2-7	many	.	TGCGCCAGCAGCTTCGGCTTCGAAAACGAGCAGTACTTC	CASSFGFENEQYF
TRBV6-5	TRBJ1-5	.	TRBD1	TGTGCCAGCAGTCACTATAGACAGGGTTCGAATCAGCCCCAGCATTTT	CASSHYRQGSNQPQHF
TRBV14	TRBJ2-1	many	TRBD2	TGTGCCAGCAGCCGAACTAGCGGGGTCTACAATGAGCAGTTCTTC	CASSRTSGVYNEQFF
TRBV28	TRBJ2-7	many	TRBD2	TGTGCCAGCAGTTCCCGGGTCGGGAGGGGTCCCTACGAGCAGTACTTC	CASSSRVGRGPYEQYF
TRBV11-2	TRBJ2-7	many	TRBD1	TGTGCCAGCAGCTTCCGTCCGGACAGGAACGAGCAGTACTTC	CASSFRPDRNEQYF
TRBV3-1	TRBJ2-3	many	.	TGTGCCAGCAGCGACTCCCGGGGGACGCAGTATTTT	CASSDSRGTQYF
TRBV7-2	TRBJ2-4	few	TRBD1	TGTGCCAGCAGCCCCGGACAGGGGATAGCCAAAAACATTCAGTACTTC	CASSPGQGIAKNIQYF
TRBV18	TRBJ1-3	few	.	TGTGCCAGCTCACCCCCGACAGTATCCGCTGGAAACACCATATATTTT	CASSPPTVSAGNTIYF
TRBV6-5	TRBJ2-7	many	TRBD2	TGTGCCAGCAGTTCCCCCACTAGCGGGAGCGGGGTGGGGCAGTACTTC	CASSSPTSGSGVGQYF
TRBV18	TRBJ2-5	many	.	TGTGCCAGCTCACAAGGACTCGTAAAAGAGACCCAGTACTTC	CASSQGLVKETQYF
TRBV9	TRBJ2-3	many	TRBD1	TGTGCCAGCAGCGTAGGGACAGGGATTACGGATACGCAGTATTTT	CASSVGTGITDTQYF
TRBV19	TRBJ2-2	many	.	.	CASSMSVQNGELFF
TRBV12-3/TRBV12-4	TRBJ2-1	.	.	TGTGCCAGCAGTCCCTATAGAGGCTCCTACAATGAGCAGTTCTTC	CASSPYRGSYNEQFF
TRBV7-2	TRBJ2-3	many	.	TGTGCCAGCAGCTTAGATCGCACAGATACGCAGTATTTT	CASSLDRTDTQYF
TRBV9	TRBJ2-3	many	.	TGTGCCAGCAGCGTTGGAGGTCTAGCGACAGATACGCAGTATTTT	CASSVGGLATDTQYF
TRBV5-6	TRBJ2-1	many	.	TGTGCCAGCAGCTTGTACCAGATTTTACGCAATGAGCAGTTCTTC	CASSLYQILRNEQFF
TRBV2	TRBJ2-1	many	.	TGTGCCAGCAGCGGACAGTATTCCCCCTACAATGAGCAGTTCTTC	CASSGQYSPYNEQFF
TRBV5-4	TRBJ1-2	.	.	TGTGCCAGCAGCTTACCCCCGGGGACGGTTAACTATGGCTACACCTTC	CASSLPPGTVNYGYTF
TRBV6-6	TRBJ1-2	many	.	TGTGCCAGCAGTCCCTCAGACACTCACTATGGCTACACCTTC	CASSPSDTHYGYTF
TRBV28	TRBJ1-2	.	TRBD1	TGTGCCAGCAGGAGGGACAGGCCCTCTCAAGGCTACACCTTC	CASRRDRPSQGYTF
TRBV19	TRBJ2-1	many	.	TGTGCCAGTAGTAAGCTCAACAATGAGCAGTTCTTC	CASSKLNNEQFF
TRBV20-1	TRBJ2-5	many	.	TGCAGTGCTAGTGGCGTACAAGAGACCCAGTACTTC	CSASGVQETQYF
TRBV15	TRBJ1-5	many	.	TGTGCCACCAGCCGAGCCCTTGGACAGTCTAGCAATCAGCCCCAGCATTTT	CATSRALGQSSNQPQHF
TRBV7-8	TRBJ2-2	many	.	TGTGCCAGCAGACCAACGTCAGGGGCCACCGGGGAGCTGTTTTTT	CASRPTSGATGELFF
TRBV12-3/TRBV12-4	TRBJ2-3	.	TRBD1	TGTGCCAGCAGTTTACGGCAGGGGGCGACAGATACGCAGTATTTT	CASSLRQGATDTQYF
TRBV4-2	TRBJ2-5	.	TRBD2	TGTGCCAGCAGCCAAGTTGGGTCTAGCGGGGGGTTTGAGACCCAGTACTTC	CASSQVGSSGGFETQYF
TRBV19	TRBJ2-4	.	.	TGTGCCAGTAGTATTTGGGGGTACATTCAGTACTTC	CASSIWGYIQYF
TRBV5-4	TRBJ2-5	many	TRBD2	TGTGCCAGCAGCTTGGTCGGGGGGGCCCAAGAGACCCAGTACTTC	CASSLVGGAQETQYF
TRBV28	TRBJ1-5	.	.	TGTGCCAGCACCCTTCCGTGGGGAGGCAATCAGCCCCAGCATTTT	CASTLPWGGNQPQHF
TRBV27	TRBJ1-6	many	.	TGTGCCAGCAGGACAGACAGACGAGCCTCACCCCTCCACTTT	CASRTDRRASPLHF
TRBV29-1	TRBJ1-2	many	.	TGCAGTAGCATAGAGAACTATGGCTACACCTTC	CSSIENYGYTF
TRBV6-5	TRBJ2-2	few	.	TGTGCCAGCAGGAAGCGGAGTGGCACCGGGGAGCTGTTTTTT	CASRKRSGTGELFF
TRBV5-4	TRBJ2-2	few	.	TGTGCCAGCAGAAAGGGTTCGGAGGTCGGGGAGCTGTTTTTT	CASRKGSEVGELFF
TRBV4-1	TRBJ1-6	once	.	TGCGCCAACAGCCAAGAGACGGGGAGATTTTCGCCCCTCCACTTT	CANSQETGRFSPLHF
TRBV7-6	TRBJ2-5	many	.	TGTGCCAGCAGCCCCTCCGTGGAGACCCAGTACTTC	CASSPSVETQYF
TRBV24-1	TRBJ2-1	many	.	TGTGCCACCAGTGATCGACATCGTGGGTTCTCCTACAATGAGCAGTTCTTC	CATSDRHRGFSYNEQFF
TRBV18	TRBJ2-1	.	.	TGTGCCAGCTCACGGGCGGGGCCGTTCAATGAGCAGTTCTTC	CASSRAGPFNEQFF
TRBV3-1	TRBJ1-2	many	.	TGTGCCAGCAGCCAAACCGACGGACCTGGCTACACCTTC	CASSQTDGPGYTF
TRBV28	TRBJ2-7	few	TRBD1	TGTGCCAGCAATTTCCGGGACAGGGCCTACGAGCAGTACTTC	CASNFRDRAYEQYF
TRBV7-8	TRBJ2-3	many	TRBD1	TGTGCCAGCAGCGTCCGCATAACAGGGGGCGGTGCAGATACGCAGTATTTT	CASSVRITGGGADTQYF
TRBV5-1	TRBJ2-2	.	.	TGCGCCAGTACTATCCGGGACACAACTGGGGAGCTGTTTTTT	CASTIRDTTGELFF
TRBV3-1	TRBJ2-7	many	.	TGTGCCAGCAGCCAAGGAAGGGAACCAATTTTCGACGAGCAGTACTTC	CASSQGREPIFDEQYF
TRBV20-1	TRBJ2-3	many	.	TGCAGTGCTAGAGACAGGAGCACAGATACGCAGTATTTT	CSARDRSTDTQYF
TRBV10-3	TRBJ2-4	.	TRBD2	TGTGCCATCAGTGAGTTCGTGACTAGCGGCTTATACTTC	CAISEFVTSGLYF
TRBV6-6	TRBJ2-7	many	TRBD1	TGTGCCAGCAGGGTAGGGCGGACAGGGGACTACGAGCAGTACTTC	CASRVGRTGDYEQYF
TRBV28	TRBJ1-4	once	.	TGTGCCAGCAGCCGGGGGAGGGGGGGGGAAAAACTGTTTTTT	CASSRGRGGEKLFF
TRBV5-5	TRBJ1-6	many	TRBD1	TGTGCCAGCAGCGCAATGACAGGGATCTCAAACTCACCCCTCCACTTT	CASSAMTGISNSPLHF
TRBV5-1	TRBJ2-2	many	TRBD1	TGCGCCAGCAGCTCTCACGGACAGGGAACTCTCACCGGGGAGCTGTTTTTT	CASSSHGQGTLTGELFF
TRBV3-1	TRBJ2-5	many	TRBD2	TGTGCCAGCAGCCAAGCAAGCGGGAGAGAAGAGACCCAGTACTTC	CASSQASGREETQYF
TRBV5-4	TRBJ2-3	.	TRBD2	TGTGCCAGCAGCATCAGCGGGAGGGCCCGCACAGATACGCAGTATTTT	CASSISGRARTDTQYF